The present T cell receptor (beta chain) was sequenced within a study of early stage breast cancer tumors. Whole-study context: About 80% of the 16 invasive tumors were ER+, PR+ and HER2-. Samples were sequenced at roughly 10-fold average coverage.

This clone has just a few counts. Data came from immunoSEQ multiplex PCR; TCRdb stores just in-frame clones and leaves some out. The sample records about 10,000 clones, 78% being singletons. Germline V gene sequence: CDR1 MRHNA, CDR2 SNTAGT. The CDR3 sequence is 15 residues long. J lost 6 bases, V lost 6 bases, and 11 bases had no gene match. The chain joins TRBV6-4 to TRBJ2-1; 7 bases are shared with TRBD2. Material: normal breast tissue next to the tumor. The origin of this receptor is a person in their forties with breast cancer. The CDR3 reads CASSERASGRNEQFF. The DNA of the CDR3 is TGTGCCAGCAGCGAGAGGGCTAGCGGCCGCAATGAGCAGTTCTTC.